This TCR beta chain was recovered during a study of T-cell memory formation after mild COVID-19. Using constant-segment primers, 5'RACE produced TCR alpha and TCR beta cDNA libraries carrying sample barcodes and UMIs. TCRdb used MiXCR to reprocess the 5' RACE reads, holding one entry per CDR3 protein. The sample lists a few hundred thousand distinct CDR3 sequences; under 30% were seen once. Germline CDR1 is SGHTA and CDR2 is FQGNSA. The CDR3 has 14 residues. Trimming shortened V by 5 bases and J by 1 base, and 10 bases separated the two germline ends. This clonotype occurred a few times. The antigen remains unidentified. Study-level findings and limits: Cross-reactive memory appears to have joined, as suggested by some responding clones showing up in pre-infection memory.

The specimen sequenced was PBMCs or a T cell subset sorted from them (not recorded which). The chain uses TRBV7-2 and TRBJ2-3, with D unresolved. The receptor's source is an adult woman who had mild COVID-19 (a few samples of this study predate the infection). Cell type and time point are not known. The CDR3 is CASSLFSRTDTQYF. DNA of the CDR3: TGTGCCAGCAGCCTCTTCAGTCGCACAGATACGCAGTATTTT.